This T cell receptor (beta chain) was captured in a study of spatial heterogeneity in lung cancer. At the level of the study: In tumor regions TCR transcript counts correlated strongly with a matched bulk RNA-seq T cell module score. General observations from the study: Ubiquitous and regional nonsynonymous mutations were each tracked by the matching count of ubiquitous or regional expanded TCRs. Higher tumor mutation counts went along with higher counts of expanded intratumoral alpha and beta TCRs.

Time point described: sample taken at primary tumor resection. In each case, whole RNA from tumor, nontumor lung or frozen PBMC was sequenced unsorted. Carried by each TCR cDNA molecule was a unique molecular identifier. TCRdb called the 5' RACE reads again in MiXCR, with one record for every CDR3 protein. Here the sample spans about 6,000 distinct CDR3 sequences, about 7.7% being singletons. As concerns this clonotype: Its specificity is not known.

The sequence was collected from a female donor with early-stage non-small cell lung cancer. The sequenced sample was lung tumor tissue, obtained at surgery.

Written as DNA, the CDR3 is TGTGCCAGCAGGGACAGGGTAACAGATACGCAGTATTTT. The encoded protein is CASRDRVTDTQYF. This rearrangement joins TRBV6-1 to TRBJ2-3; 8 bases map to TRBD1. Germline trimming cut 6 bases from V and 3 bases from J; bases unmatched to any gene: 2. The CDR3 extends over 13 amino acids. The germline gives CDR1 MNHNS, CDR2 SASEGT.